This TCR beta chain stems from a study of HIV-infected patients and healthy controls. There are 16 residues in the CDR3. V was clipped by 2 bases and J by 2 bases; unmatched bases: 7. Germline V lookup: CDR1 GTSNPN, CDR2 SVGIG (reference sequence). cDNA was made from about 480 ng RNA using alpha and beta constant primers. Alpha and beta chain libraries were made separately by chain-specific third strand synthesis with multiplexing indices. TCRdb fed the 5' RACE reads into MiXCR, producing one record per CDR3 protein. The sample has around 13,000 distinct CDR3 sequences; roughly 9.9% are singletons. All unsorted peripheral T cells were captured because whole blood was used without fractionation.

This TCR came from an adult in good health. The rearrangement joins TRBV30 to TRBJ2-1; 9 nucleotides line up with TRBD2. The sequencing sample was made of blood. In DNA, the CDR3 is TGTGCCTGGAGTTATGAGACTAGCGGTCCCTACAATGAGCAGTTCTTC. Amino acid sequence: CAWSYETSGPYNEQFF. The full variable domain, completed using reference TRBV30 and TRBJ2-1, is SQTIHQWPATLVQPVGSPLSLECTVEGTSNPNLYWYRQAAGRGLQLLFYSVGIGQISSEVPQNLSASRPQDRQFILSSKKLLLSDSGFYLCAWSYETSGPYNEQFFGPGTRLTVL.